These 28 T cell receptor beta chains were sequenced from one sample in a study of shared clonotypes between healthy human individuals. Method: immunoSEQ multiplex PCR; TCRdb's copy keeps in-frame clones and lacks some. The data show around 330,000 clones, around 67% seen once. The source material was memory CD4+ T cells sorted from blood. Subset given: CD45RA-negative fraction. The receptors come from a man aged 30-40 years in good health.

V gene TRBV19 combines with J gene TRBJ2-5; 12 bases are a match to TRBD2. Per germline, CDR1 LNHDA and CDR2 SQIVND (reference sequence). CDR3 length: 16 residues. The junction had 12 bases not matched to a gene; V was cut back by 6 bases and J by 7 bases. In DNA form, the CDR3 reads TGTGCCAGTAGCGACTCGACTAGCGGGAGAAGTGGGACCCAGTACTTC. This codes for CASSDSTSGRSGTQYF.

The CDR3: CASSLGTASGELFF. CDR3 DNA sequence: TGCGCCAGCAGCTTGGGAACGGCGTCCGGGGAGCTGTTTTTT. The rearrangement joins TRBV5-1 to TRBJ2-2; no firm D call. There are 14 residues in the CDR3. The V gene lost 0 bases and the J gene lost 6 bases, with 9 bases spanning the gap. Germline assignment: CDR1 SGHRS and CDR2 YFSETQ.

The gene calls are TRBV7-9 and TRBJ2-1, with 10 bases fitting TRBD2. The CDR3 spans 15 residues. Germline lookup yields CDR1 SEHNR and CDR2 FQNEAQ (reference sequence). Trimming at V came to 5 bases and at J to 3 bases, leaving 4 bases not matched to a gene. In nucleotides, the CDR3 is TGTGCCAGCAGCCAAAGACTAGCGGGCTACAATGAGCAGTTCTTC. Encoded protein: CASSQRLAGYNEQFF.

This clone appeared a few times. The chain joins TRBV7-8 to TRBJ2-1; TRBD2 matches at 10 bases. CDR1 SGHVS and CDR2 FQNEAQ come from the germline V gene. Trimming removed 5 bases from V and 3 bases from J; junction bases left unmatched: 10. CDR3 size: 17 residues. CDR3: CASSPARLAGLYNEQFF. CDR3 nucleotide sequence: TGTGCCAGCAGCCCAGCGCGACTAGCGGGCCTCTACAATGAGCAGTTCTTC.

This chain connects TRBV10-1 to TRBJ2-3; 8 positions agree with TRBD1. The germline CDR1 and CDR2 sequences are WNHNN and SYGVQD (reference sequence). V trimming: 3 bases; J trimming: 4 bases; junction bases outside the gene matches: 3. CDR3 length equals 14 residues. The CDR3 DNA reads as TGCGCCAGCAGTGAACAGGACAGGGCAGATACGCAGTATTTT. Translating gives CASSEQDRADTQYF.

V usage is TRBV7-7 and J usage is TRBJ2-1; 8 positions match TRBD2. The V gene end was trimmed by 5 bases and the J gene end by 0 bases; junction bases not matched to a gene: 6. This CDR3 has 16 residues. Germline V gene lookup returns CDR1 SSHAT and CDR2 FNYEAQ (reference sequence). Here the CDR3 reads CASSPSGSGSYNEQFF. The CDR3, as DNA: TGTGCCAGCAGCCCGAGCGGGAGTGGCTCCTACAATGAGCAGTTCTTC. The complete variable domain, with remaining parts taken from reference TRBV7-7 and TRBJ2-1, reads GAGVSQSPRYKVTKRGQDVTLRCDPISSHATLYWYQQALGQGPEFLTYFNYEAQPDKSGLPSDRFSAERPEGSISTLTIQRTEQRDSAMYRCASSPSGSGSYNEQFFGPGTRLTVL.

The rearrangement uses TRBV30 and TRBJ2-5; 9 bases fit TRBD2. V trimming: 3 bases; J trimming: 4 bases; junction bases outside the gene matches: 6. CDR3 length: 14 residues. Germline values: CDR1 GTSNPN, CDR2 SVGIG (reference sequence). CDR3 sequence: CAWRASGTLETQYF. CDR3 nucleotides: TGTGCCTGGAGGGCTAGCGGGACTCTAGAGACCCAGTACTTC.

The chain joins TRBV6-6 to TRBJ2-3; D gene unclear. The CDR3 runs 13 residues. Germline V gene lookup returns CDR1 MNHNY and CDR2 SVGAGI (reference sequence). Trimming stripped 2 bases from V and 4 bases from J, with 7 bases between. CDR3 in amino acids: CASSYGLADTQYF. CDR3 nucleotides: TGTGCCAGCAGTTACGGGTTGGCAGATACGCAGTATTTT.

CDR3 nucleotides: TGTGCCAGCAGCTTACGGCGGGAGGGCGGTGAGCAGTTCTTC. It encodes CASSLRREGGEQFF. The rearrangement links TRBV7-6 to TRBJ2-1, with 9 bases matching TRBD2. This CDR3 comprises 14 residues. The V gene's germline CDR1 is SGHVS and CDR2 FNYEAQ. Germline trimming cut 2 bases from V and 9 bases from J; bases unmatched to any gene: 5.

V gene TRBV11-3 combines with J gene TRBJ2-3; tentative D call: TRBD2 (5 bases). Trimming pared 1 base from V and 2 bases from J, leaving 10 bases between. This CDR3 contains 15 residues. From germline, CDR1 is SGHNT and CDR2 YENEEA. Here the CDR3 reads CASSLGTDFTDTQYF. CDR3 sequence (DNA): TGTGCCAGCAGCTTAGGTACGGACTTCACAGATACGCAGTATTTT.

The chain uses TRBV13 and TRBJ2-1; 10 bases match TRBD2. Germline CDR1 is PRHDT and CDR2 is FYEKMQ (reference sequence). The CDR3 is made up of 15 amino acids. After removal of 4 bases from V and 8 bases from J, the junction contained 8 bases not matched to a gene. CDR3 sequence (DNA): TGTGCCAGCAGCTCGAGCGGGAGGGCCAGAGATGAGCAGTTCTTC. Protein: CASSSSGRARDEQFF. The full variable domain, with the rest looked up from reference TRBV13 and TRBJ2-1, is AAGVIQSPRHLIKEKRETATLKCYPIPRHDTVYWYQQGPGQDPQFLISFYEKMQSDKGSIPDRFSAQQFSDYHSELNMSSLELGDSALYFCASSSSGRARDEQFFGPGTRLTVL.

The V and J genes are TRBV7-9 and TRBJ2-4, with unresolved D. Germline-derived CDR1 and CDR2 are SEHNR and FQNEAQ (reference sequence). V lost 3 bases and J lost 1, with 13 bases in between. This CDR3 is built from 16 residues. CDR3 sequence reads: CASSFEAIGAKNIQYF. The CDR3 bases are TGTGCCAGCAGCTTCGAGGCGATTGGGGCCAAAAACATTCAGTACTTC. Drawing the rest from reference TRBV7-9 and TRBJ2-4, the complete variable domain is DTGVSQNPRHKITKRGQNVTFRCDPISEHNRLYWYRQTLGQGPEFLTYFQNEAQLEKSRLLSDRFSAERPKGSFSTLEIQRTEQGDSAMYLCASSFEAIGAKNIQYFGAGTRLSVL.

The rearrangement uses TRBV30 and TRBJ1-2, with TRBD1 as a possible D gene (5 bases). Germline assignment: CDR1 GTSNPN and CDR2 SVGIG (reference sequence). CDR3 length equals 13 residues. The CDR3: CALEGRQDYGYTF. DNA of the CDR3: TGTGCACTGGAGGGGCGTCAAGACTATGGCTACACCTTC. Complete variable domain (other parts from reference TRBV30 and TRBJ1-2): SQTIHQWPATLVQPVGSPLSLECTVEGTSNPNLYWYRQAAGRGLQLLFYSVGIGQISSEVPQNLSASRPQDRQFILSSKKLLLSDSGFYLCALEGRQDYGYTFGSGTRLTVV.

This chain links TRBV2 with TRBJ1-1, with TRBD1 as a possible D gene (5 bases). Germline lookup yields CDR1 SNHLY and CDR2 FYNNEI. This CDR3 has 14 amino acids. V was clipped by 4 bases and J by 4 bases, with 13 bases between them. CDR3 sequence reads: CASSVETGGTEAFF. CDR3 nucleotide sequence: TGTGCCAGCAGTGTAGAAACAGGAGGCACTGAAGCTTTCTTT.

J is TRBJ2-3 and V is TRBV6-1, with no clear D. The V gene's germline CDR1 is MNHNS and CDR2 SASEGT. CDR3 length equals 11 residues. Trimming removed 8 bases from V and 6 bases from J, with 9 bases in between. The CDR3 nucleotides are TGTGCCAGCTTCGTGGGGGATACGCAGTATTTT. The encoded protein is CASFVGDTQYF.

The CDR3 protein is CASGDYRDRSYEQYF. CDR3 bases: TGTGCCAGCGGGGACTACCGGGACAGGTCCTACGAGCAGTACTTC. The chain combines TRBV6-5 with TRBJ2-7; a possible D gene is TRBD1 (8 bases). V lost 8 bases to trimming and J lost 1 base, with 18 bases between them. CDR1 is MNHEY, CDR2 SVGAGI, per germline. The CDR3 is made up of 15 amino acids.

The V and J genes are TRBV5-1 and TRBJ2-7; D gene uncertain. The CDR3 extends over 15 amino acids. The germline gives CDR1 SGHRS, CDR2 YFSETQ. Between the trimmed V and J ends, which lost 5 bases and 0 bases, there was a span of 15 bases. The CDR3 loop reads CASRPGGQSSYEQYF. The CDR3 coding sequence is TGCGCCAGCAGACCCGGTGGCCAGAGCTCCTACGAGCAGTACTTC. Complete variable domain (other parts from reference TRBV5-1 and TRBJ2-7): KAGVTQTPRYLIKTRGQQVTLSCSPISGHRSVSWYQQTPGQGLQFLFEYFSETQRNKGNFPGRFSGRQFSNSRSEMNVSTLELGDSALYLCASRPGGQSSYEQYFGPGTRLTVT.

This chain connects TRBV4-3 to TRBJ2-7; TRBD2 matches 10 bases. Trimming cost V 4 bases and J 2 bases; bases outside gene matches: 5. The CDR3 extends over 15 amino acids. Germline values: CDR1 LGHNA, CDR2 YSLEER. The CDR3 is CASSLQLAGPYEQYF. CDR3 sequence (DNA): TGCGCCAGCAGCCTCCAACTAGCGGGACCCTACGAGCAGTACTTC.

The CDR3 spells CASRKEAAFTDTQYF. The DNA of the CDR3 is TGCGCCAGCAGGAAAGAGGCGGCCTTTACAGATACGCAGTATTTT. The chain couples TRBV5-1 to TRBJ2-3; D gene unclear. With 5 bases removed from V and 3 bases from J, the gap between germline ends came to 16 bases. The CDR3 contains 15 residues. CDR1 SGHRS and CDR2 YFSETQ come from the germline V gene.

The rearrangement joins TRBV7-2 to TRBJ2-7, with 8 bases fitting TRBD1. The germline V gene has CDR1 SGHTA and CDR2 FQGNSA. This CDR3 spans 13 amino acids. After removal of 5 bases from V and 5 bases from J, the junction contained 5 bases not matched to a gene. The DNA of the CDR3 is TGTGCCAGCAGCCCCCAGACAGGGGACGAGCAGTACTTC. It yields the protein CASSPQTGDEQYF.

This chain joins TRBV6-1 and TRBJ1-5; D is ambiguous. CDR3 length: 17 amino acids. Germline assignment: CDR1 MNHNS and CDR2 SASEGT. V lost 0 bases and J lost 5, with 17 bases in between. CDR3 bases: TGTGCCAGCAGTGAAGCGCGATGGCAGTCACCATATCAGCCCCAGCATTTT. Its protein product is CASSEARWQSPYQPQHF.

The V call is TRBV5-8, the J call TRBJ1-5; TRBD1 agrees at 11 bases. With V trimmed by 4 bases and J by 4 bases, 7 bases remained unmatched. Germline CDR1 SGHTS, CDR2 YDEGEE. CDR3 length: 16 residues. The CDR3 DNA reads TGTGCCAGCAGCGGCGGGACAGGGGGAGTAAATCAGCCCCAGCATTTT. It specifies CASSGGTGGVNQPQHF. Full variable domain (remainder filled in from reference TRBV5-8 and TRBJ1-5): EAGVTQSPTHLIKTRGQQATLRCSPISGHTSVYWYQQALGLGLQFLLWYDEGEERNRGNFPPRFSGRQFPNYSSELNVNALELEDSALYLCASSGGTGGVNQPQHFGDGTRLSIL.

V is TRBV18 and J is TRBJ2-3; TRBD2 matches at 7 bases. V lost 3 bases and J lost 0; bases outside the gene matches: 6. Germline loops: CDR1 KGHSH, CDR2 LQKENI. This CDR3 is built from 16 residues. The CDR3 DNA reads TGTGCCAGCTCACCCCTGACTAGCCGCAGCACAGATACGCAGTATTTT. This codes for CASSPLTSRSTDTQYF. Based on the CDR3 plus reference TRBV18 and TRBJ2-3, the full variable domain is NAGVMQNPRHLVRRRGQEARLRCSPMKGHSHVYWYRQLPEEGLKFMVYLQKENIIDESGMPKERFSAEFPKEGPSILRIQQVVRGDSAAYFCASSPLTSRSTDTQYFGPGTRLTVL.

The chain uses TRBV30 and TRBJ2-7; TRBD2 might be the D (7 bases). This CDR3 has 15 amino acids. In germline, CDR1 is GTSNPN, CDR2 SVGIG (reference sequence). With 0 bases removed from V and 5 bases from J, the gap between germline ends came to 17 bases. Written as DNA, the CDR3 is TGTGCCTGGAGTGTAGGGGGAGGGGCTCCCCACGAGCAGTACTTC. Translated, it gives CAWSVGGGAPHEQYF.

Of note for this clone: The same CDR3 arises from other DNA sequences in this sample as well. The chain joins TRBV28 to TRBJ1-2; 7 bases agree with TRBD1. V was clipped by 1 base and J by 8 bases; unmatched bases: 7. The V gene's germline CDR1 is MDHEN and CDR2 SYDVKM. The CDR3 spans 14 residues. The CDR3 reads CASSLSAGRGGYTF. The CDR3 DNA sequence: TGTGCCAGCAGTTTATCGGCAGGCAGGGGGGGCTACACCTTC.

This chain links TRBV20-1 with TRBJ2-5, with D hard to call. This CDR3 is 10 amino acids long. CDR1 is DFQATT, CDR2 SNEGSKA, per germline (reference sequence). The DNA of the CDR3 is TGCGGAGCCCGTGTAGAGACCCAGTACTTC. It yields the protein CGARVETQYF.

This clone was observed at least ten times. The chain recombines TRBV5-5 with TRBJ2-2; D may be TRBD1 (5 bases). The V gene lost 2 bases and the J gene lost 4 bases, with 24 bases spanning the gap. The CDR3 totals 19 residues. The germline V gene encodes CDR1 SGHKS and CDR2 YYEKEE (reference sequence). This chain's CDR3 is CASSFHPAFPTDTTGELFF. In nucleotides, the CDR3 is TGTGCCAGCAGCTTTCACCCAGCTTTCCCCACGGACACCACCGGGGAGCTGTTTTTT.

This rearrangement joins TRBV14 to TRBJ2-3; TRBD2 aligns across 12 bases. V lost 4 bases, J lost 4 bases, and 3 bases stayed unmatched. Germline V gives CDR1 SGHDN, CDR2 FVKESK. The CDR3 is 15 amino acids. CDR3 coding DNA: TGTGCCAGCAGCCGTCTAGCGGGAGGGCCAGATACGCAGTATTTT. It translates to CASSRLAGGPDTQYF.